This T cell receptor (beta chain) was captured by sequencing in a study of preoperative IRX-2 immunotherapy in early breast cancer. This CDR3 comprises 11 residues. CDR1 and CDR2 from the germline V gene are LGHNT and FRNRAP. The repertoire was sequenced with immunoSEQ multiplex PCR; TCRdb's copy has only in-frame clones and lacks some. The data hold roughly 26,000 clones, with roughly 77% observed a single time. Treatment: preoperative locoregional IRX-2 cytokine immunotherapy. Samples came from a phase Ib trial of preoperative locoregional IRX-2 cytokine immunotherapy. V and J are TRBV12-5 and TRBJ2-1; D call uncertain. This material consisted of lymph node tissue, taken after IRX-2 immunotherapy. This clonotype was obtained from a human donor with breast cancer. The CDR3 region is CASTQADEQFF. CDR3 bases: TGTGCCAGCACCCAGGCCGATGAGCAGTTCTTC.